This T cell receptor (beta chain) was identified in a study of cytomegalovirus exposure and HLA in healthy donors. The PCR had 60 Vbeta and 13 Jbeta primers. Measured with immunoSEQ multiplex PCR; TCRdb has only the in-frame clones, and not every one. The sample lists about 140,000 clones, 82% occurring once. CDR3 length: 12 amino acids. The chain employs TRBV21-1 and TRBJ2-5; the D call TRBD2 from the table was never checked on the DNA. TRBV21-1 is annotated as a pseudogene. The receptor comes from a man between 18 and 35 years old in good health and CMV-seropositive. Sequenced: PBMCs. The CDR3, as DNA: TGTGCCAGCAGCATAGTTTGGGAGACCCAGTACTTC. Amino acids: CASSIVWETQYF.